The present TCR beta chain was sequenced within a study of early T cells in non-severe SARS-CoV-2 infection (dated by TCRdb to 2020 to 2022). For the study in its entirety: Because TCR sequencing relied on bulk RNA taken from unsorted whole blood, pairing of alpha and beta chains was not possible. Broader findings and caveats from the paper: VDJdb matching was skewed toward anti-spike CD8 responses, so virus-specific expansions were likely underestimated and private and CD4 specificities were missed.

This clonotype appeared many times. Its antigen is not yet known. It has no much larger one-base neighbor in the sample; base qualities were not kept. The library was produced with 5' RACE. Sequencing took place on a NextSeq 500. Unique molecular identifiers were attached to individual cDNA molecules in the TCR library protocol so that sequencing error and PCR bias could be corrected. Both TCR alpha and beta chains were sequenced, and tight co-correlation was observed between alpha and beta sequence abundances in each sample. In the paper's pipeline: Decombinator V4 was used to annotate TCR sequences for V gene, J gene and CDR3. Expanded TCRs were defined as changing significantly between any two time points under a Poisson model with p below 0.0001. TCR abundances were normalised to the total number of TCRs sequenced per sample and were expressed as counts per million. TRAV1-2 paired with TRAJ12, TRAJ20 or TRAJ33 defined MAIT TCRs, while TRAV10 paired with TRAJ18 defined iNKT TCRs. VDJdb, accessed on 1 November 2021, was searched for TCRs annotated for CMV, EBV and SARS-CoV-2, and TCRs annotated for more than one antigen were excluded. Using fastp trimming at Q25 and MiXCR clonotype assembly, TCRdb reanalyzed the public sequencing data and kept in-frame beta chains. Rows merge per CDR3 protein into single entries with the most common DNA and genes. TCRdb, not the authors, supplied the V and J calls. Here the sample has approximately 71,000 distinct CDR3 sequences; about 12% occur a single time. Of the sample, more than 1.5% is held by the ten largest clones.

CDR1 and CDR2 (MNHNS, SASEGT) derive from the germline V gene. The CDR3 sequence holds 14 residues, the cysteine and phenylalanine included. The entry retains the CDR3 DNA only, 42 bases that are in frame from base 1. The germline V and J ends show losses of 0 bases and 5 bases respectively, and no gene match explains 3 bases of the junction. A case-control design nested within a healthcare worker cohort in London, UK, was used, with weekly nasopharyngeal swab PCR tests and blood sampling performed. Healthcare workers were enrolled in the week of the UK lockdown, from 23 to 31 March 2020, and were followed every week for up to roughly 16 weeks.

The sequence came from an adult who was a healthcare worker with PCR-confirmed SARS-CoV-2 infection or an uninfected control (not recorded which). The specimen sequenced was whole blood. The rearranged chain carries TRBV6-1 and TRBJ1-2, with 7 central nucleotides matching TRBD1. The base sequence is TGTGCCAGCAGTGAAGCTGGCAGGGGGTATGGCTACACCTTC. This is translated as CASSEAGRGYGYTF.